These 6 T cell receptor beta chains share one sample of origin, sequenced in a study of cytomegalovirus exposure and HLA in healthy donors. The PCR had 60 Vbeta and 13 Jbeta primers. TCRdb's copy holds only in-frame clones and misses some; the assay was immunoSEQ multiplex PCR. The sample shows about 140,000 clones, about 77% of them seen only once. Sequenced sample: PBMCs. The receptors here all came from a female donor in good health and CMV-seronegative.

The chain is built from TRBV5-1 and TRBJ1-2; 8 bases map to TRBD1. V trimming: 4 bases; J trimming: 6 bases; junction bases outside the gene matches: 8. This CDR3 has 14 residues. Germline CDR1 and CDR2: SGHRS and YFSETQ. The DNA for the CDR3 is TGCGCCAGCAGCCCCGAGACAGGGGCCCATGGCTACACCTTC. The encoded protein is CASSPETGAHGYTF. The variable domain in full, completed from reference TRBV5-1 and TRBJ1-2, reads KAGVTQTPRYLIKTRGQQVTLSCSPISGHRSVSWYQQTPGQGLQFLFEYFSETQRNKGNFPGRFSGRQFSNSRSEMNVSTLELGDSALYLCASSPETGAHGYTFGSGTRLTVV.

This clone has more than one count but fewer than ten. The V and J genes are TRBV18 and TRBJ2-2; tentative D call: TRBD1 (6 bases). The CDR3 loop spans 16 amino acids. Trimming stripped 3 bases from V and 2 bases from J, with 13 bases between. CDR1 is KGHSH, CDR2 LQKENI, per germline. CDR3 sequence (DNA): TGTGCCAGCTCACCCCGGACAGTGACCAACACCGGGGAGCTGTTTTTT. Translated: CASSPRTVTNTGELFF.

V gene TRBV18 combines with J gene TRBJ1-5; 7 bases match TRBD1. The V and J ends lost 5 bases and 0 bases, in that order; junction bases with no gene match: 7. The CDR3 is made up of 16 amino acids. Germline assignment: CDR1 KGHSH and CDR2 LQKENI. CDR3 protein: CASSSFRQGSNQPQHF. In DNA form, the CDR3 reads TGTGCCAGCTCATCGTTCCGACAGGGTAGCAATCAGCCCCAGCATTTT.

V usage is TRBV9 and J usage is TRBJ2-1; a possible D gene is TRBD2 (6 bases). This CDR3 spans 14 amino acids. Germline V CDR1 and CDR2: SGDLS, YYNGEE. Trimming shortened V by 0 bases and J by 5 bases, and 9 bases separated the two germline ends. The CDR3 loop reads CASSVVSGDNEQFF. Written as DNA, the CDR3 is TGTGCCAGCAGCGTAGTTAGCGGAGACAATGAGCAGTTCTTC.

A remark on this clone: At one end the junction does not follow the germline gene, possibly because of a read error. The chain employs TRBV5-8 and TRBJ2-2; 14 bases agree with TRBD2. Germline V gene sequence: CDR1 SGHTS, CDR2 YDEGEE. This CDR3 spans 17 amino acids. The CDR3 loop reads CASSPRTSGRNTGELLF. The CDR3 region has the DNA TGTGCCAGCAGCCCAAGGACTAGCGGGAGGAACACCGGGGAGCTGCTTTTT.

In nucleotides, the CDR3 is TGTGCCAGCAGCTTGGGACAGATCGTAAACTATGGCTACACCTTC. This translates into CASSLGQIVNYGYTF. The chain employs TRBV5-6 and TRBJ1-2, with D possibly matching TRBD1 (5 bases). Per germline, CDR1 SGHDT and CDR2 YYEEEE. The CDR3 has 15 amino acids. Trimming left V 0 bases short and J 2 bases short, with 11 bases between.